The 20 T cell receptor beta chains below were found in one sample sequenced in a study of blood T cell repertoires in COVID-19. Some clones are missing from TCRdb's copy, which holds only in-frame ones; the method was immunoSEQ multiplex PCR. This sample has approximately 240,000 clones, with around 82% found just once. Sequencing used peripheral blood. The receptor source for this set is a woman aged 60-75 years with acute or convalescent COVID-19.

The chain uses TRBV11-2 and TRBJ2-1; 7 nucleotides align to TRBD2. Germline V lookup: CDR1 SGHAT, CDR2 FQNNGV. The CDR3 totals 17 residues. V was clipped by 2 bases and J by 9 bases; unmatched bases: 16. The CDR3 DNA follows: TGTGCCAGCAGCTTAAACCCGGGGGGACGGGGGAAAGTTGAGCAGTTCTTC. It is translated as CASSLNPGGRGKVEQFF.

The rearrangement joins TRBV29-1 to TRBJ1-2; D is uncertain. Germline V lookup: CDR1 SQVTM, CDR2 ANQGSEA. The CDR3 spans 13 residues. V was clipped by 5 bases and J by 1 base, with 11 bases between them. CDR3 region: CSVYGSVNYGYTF. DNA of the CDR3: TGCAGCGTTTACGGCAGCGTTAACTATGGCTACACCTTC.

Here the CDR3 reads CASSQGGGKNTEAFF. In DNA, the CDR3 is TGCGCCAGCAGCCAAGGGGGGGGCAAGAACACTGAAGCTTTCTTT. The chain recombines TRBV4-1 with TRBJ1-1; perhaps TRBD1 as D (6 bases). Germline V gene sequence: CDR1 MGHRA, CDR2 YSYEKL. V lost 1 base, J lost 1 base, and 10 bases lay in between. The CDR3 spans 15 residues.

This clone occurred once. The chain joins TRBV6-5 to TRBJ1-1; 9 nucleotides line up with TRBD1. Trimming removed 5 bases from V and 12 bases from J; junction bases left unmatched: 7. CDR1 and CDR2 (germline): MNHEY, SVGAGI. The CDR3 totals 12 residues. CDR3 sequence: CASSLRQGDSFF. CDR3 bases: TGTGCCAGCAGTCTTAGACAGGGGGATTCTTTCTTT.

The chain carries TRBV7-6 and TRBJ2-1; 9 nucleotides line up with TRBD2. The V and J ends lost 4 bases and 9 bases, in that order; junction bases with no gene match: 7. Germline lookup yields CDR1 SGHVS and CDR2 FNYEAQ. CDR3 length equals 14 residues. Here the CDR3 reads CASSSGTSSVEQFF. In DNA form, the CDR3 reads TGTGCCAGCAGCTCCGGGACTAGCTCCGTTGAGCAGTTCTTC.

This clone has only a few counts. V usage is TRBV15 and J usage is TRBJ2-1; 10 bases are shared with TRBD2. J lost 0 bases, V lost 2 bases, and 22 bases had no gene match. The CDR3 length is 23 residues. Germline CDR1 and CDR2: LNHNV and YYDKDF (reference sequence). CDR3 in amino acids: CATSRHFSWASSGGRGSYNEQFF. The CDR3 nucleotides are TGTGCCACCAGCAGACACTTTTCTTGGGCCTCTAGCGGGGGCCGAGGCTCCTACAATGAGCAGTTCTTC.

The chain links TRBV30 to TRBJ2-7, with D tentatively TRBD1 (8 bases). There are 16 residues in the CDR3. Trimming stripped 2 bases from V and 3 bases from J, with 20 bases between. Germline V gives CDR1 GTSNPN, CDR2 SVGIG (reference sequence). The CDR3 is CAWSPRGLAEHYEQYF. In DNA, the CDR3 is TGTGCCTGGAGTCCCAGGGGGCTAGCGGAACACTACGAGCAGTACTTC.

V and J are TRBV6-5 and TRBJ1-3; TRBD1 agrees at 7 bases. The germline CDR1 and CDR2 sequences are MNHEY and SVGAGI. With 4 bases clipped from V and 0 bases from J, the junction kept 6 bases outside the gene matches. The CDR3 loop spans 16 amino acids. The DNA for the CDR3 is TGTGCCAGCAGTTTAGGACAGGCGAGCTCTGGAAACACCATATATTTT. Its translation is CASSLGQASSGNTIYF.

The chain employs TRBV6-4 and TRBJ1-2; no clear D. The CDR3 extends over 15 amino acids. CDR1 and CDR2 from the germline V gene are MRHNA and SNTAGT. V was clipped by 8 bases and J by 2 bases, with 18 bases between them. Written as DNA, the CDR3 is TGTGCCAGCTCGGGCTTTCCCTCGGGGAACTATGGCTACACCTTC. Protein: CASSGFPSGNYGYTF.

This chain connects TRBV6-2 or TRBV6-3 to TRBJ1-1; no definite D call. This CDR3 has 14 amino acids. The germline V and J ends were trimmed by 2 bases and 6 bases, with 13 bases remaining between them. Germline CDR1 is MNHEY and CDR2 is SVGEGT. The chain's CDR3 is CASSYRWASAEAFF. The CDR3 nucleotides read TGTGCCAGCAGTTACCGGTGGGCGAGTGCTGAAGCTTTCTTT.

This chain connects TRBV20-1 to TRBJ1-2; 8 nucleotides line up with TRBD1. CDR1 is DFQATT and CDR2 is SNEGSKA in the germline V gene (reference sequence). The length of the CDR3 is 11 residues. V shed 8 bases and J 5 bases; nucleotides not matched to a gene: 4. The CDR3 nucleotides are TGCAGTTACGACAGGGGTTATGGCTACACCTTC. Its translation: CSYDRGYGYTF.

The V call is TRBV5-1, the J call TRBJ2-1, with D possibly being TRBD1 (6 bases). Trimming stripped 0 bases from V and 5 bases from J, with 9 bases between. This CDR3 comprises 14 residues. The germline CDR1 and CDR2 sequences are SGHRS and YFSETQ. DNA for the CDR3: TGCGCCAGCAGCTTGGGGGGGCTGGACAATGAGCAGTTCTTC. Protein sequence: CASSLGGLDNEQFF.

The chain joins TRBV28 to TRBJ2-7, with a possible D match to TRBD2 (6 bases). Trimming removed 2 bases from V and 6 bases from J, with 14 bases in between. The germline V gene has CDR1 MDHEN and CDR2 SYDVKM. This CDR3 region has 14 residues. CDR3 protein: CASSLPNGLPEQYF. The CDR3 bases are TGTGCCAGCAGTTTACCTAATGGACTACCCGAGCAGTACTTC.

CDR3 in DNA: TGCGCCAGCAGCTTGGGCCAAGCGGAAGAGACCCAGTACTTC. Its translation: CASSLGQAEETQYF. V gene TRBV5-1 combines with J gene TRBJ2-5, with D possibly matching TRBD2 (5 bases). The CDR3 consists of 14 residues. Germline V gene sequence: CDR1 SGHRS, CDR2 YFSETQ. Trimming took off 0 bases at V and 3 bases at J, with 9 bases between the two ends.

The CDR3 sequence: CASSLEGGPWDTQYF. CDR3 sequence (DNA): TGTGCCAGCAGCTTAGAAGGGGGACCTTGGGATACGCAGTATTTT. This sequence joins TRBV11-2 and TRBJ2-3, with a possible D match to TRBD1 (6 bases). V was pared by 0 bases and J by 6 bases, with 13 bases between. The length of the CDR3 is 15 residues. Germline loops: CDR1 SGHAT, CDR2 FQNNGV.

CDR3 protein: CATRKDRLSGNTIYF. As DNA, the CDR3 is TGTGCCACCAGGAAGGACAGGCTCTCTGGAAACACCATATATTTT. The chain links TRBV19 to TRBJ1-3; TRBD1 matches 7 bases. Germline-derived CDR1 and CDR2 are LNHDA and SQIVND (reference sequence). The J segment lost 0 bases and the V segment lost 10 bases, leaving 9 bases of the junction unmatched. The CDR3 is 15 residues long.

This chain uses TRBV5-1 with TRBJ2-2, with TRBD2 matching over 9 bases. Germline V gives CDR1 SGHRS, CDR2 YFSETQ. The CDR3 totals 16 residues. After removal of 4 bases from V and 4 bases from J, the junction contained 8 bases not matched to a gene. The CDR3, as DNA: TGCGCCAGCAGCGCCGGGGCTAGCGGGGTCACCGGGGAGCTGTTTTTT. Residues: CASSAGASGVTGELFF.

The V and J genes are TRBV29-1 and TRBJ1-2, with D hard to call. Germline V lookup: CDR1 SQVTM, CDR2 ANQGSEA. This CDR3 comprises 14 residues. The V end was cut by 6 bases, the J end by 6 bases, with 20 bases between. DNA for the CDR3: TGCAGCGTCCCCGCCCCGGGGAGTTTCAATGGCTACACCTTC. Its translation: CSVPAPGSFNGYTF.

This rearrangement joins TRBV12-3 or TRBV12-4 to TRBJ1-5; TRBD1 is a possible D gene (5 bases). V shed 8 bases and J shed 10 bases, with 18 bases lying between them. The CDR3 is 13 residues long. The CDR3 here is CASASRRQLPQHF. The CDR3 DNA is TGTGCCAGCGCCTCCCGGAGACAGTTACCCCAGCATTTT.

This clone has a single count. The chain carries TRBV6-4 and TRBJ2-1, with TRBD2 matching over 10 bases. CDR1 is MRHNA, CDR2 SNTAGT, per germline. V lost 4 bases and J lost 6; bases outside the gene matches: 6. CDR3 length equals 15 residues. Here the CDR3 reads CASSAASGGPNEQFF. DNA of the CDR3: TGTGCCAGCAGTGCGGCTAGCGGGGGTCCCAATGAGCAGTTCTTC.